The source of this T cell receptor (beta chain) is a study of T cells in Graves' hyperthyroidism and ophthalmopathy. Whole-study results and caveats: The model identified upcoming ophthalmopathy a median approximately six months ahead of onset.

The CDR3 has 15 residues. Germline V gene data show CDR1 as DFQATT and CDR2 as SNEGSKA (reference sequence). V was trimmed by 2 bases and J by 2 bases, leaving 12 bases between them. This clonotype was picked up many times. Its target is not known. From RNA transcripts, TCR beta CDR3 regions were amplified. The primer set for the first-round RT-PCR of the TCR CDR3 was HTBI. TCRdb ran MiXCR on the multiplex PCR reads and lists one entry per CDR3 protein. Of 450,000 to 700,000 distinct CDR3 sequences in the sample, about 43% were seen once. This receptor was taken from an adult woman with Graves' disease, either hyperthyroidism or ophthalmopathy (not recorded which). Sequenced material: peripheral blood or thyroid tissue (not recorded which). The chain combines TRBV20-1 with TRBJ2-2; unclear D gene. The CDR3: CSARRRTPNTGELFF. For the CDR3, the DNA is TGCAGTGCTAGACGCCGGACCCCTAACACCGGGGAGCTGTTTTTT.